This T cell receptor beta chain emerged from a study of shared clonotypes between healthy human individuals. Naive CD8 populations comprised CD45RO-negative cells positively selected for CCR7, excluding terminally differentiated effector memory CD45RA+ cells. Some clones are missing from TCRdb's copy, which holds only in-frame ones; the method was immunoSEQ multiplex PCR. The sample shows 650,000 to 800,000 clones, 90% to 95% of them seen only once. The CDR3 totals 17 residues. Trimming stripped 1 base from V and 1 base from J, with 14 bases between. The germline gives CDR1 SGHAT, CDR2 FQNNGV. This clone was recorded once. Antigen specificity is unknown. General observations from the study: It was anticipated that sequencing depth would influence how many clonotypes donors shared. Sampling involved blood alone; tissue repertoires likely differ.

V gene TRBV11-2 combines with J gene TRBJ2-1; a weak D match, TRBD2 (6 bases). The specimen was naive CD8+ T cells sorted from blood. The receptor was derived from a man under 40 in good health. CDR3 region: CASSLGYRGRSYNEQFF. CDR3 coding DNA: TGTGCCAGCAGCTTAGGATATCGGGGGAGATCCTACAATGAGCAGTTCTTC.